This passage covers 24 T cell receptor beta chains from one sample sequenced in a study of shared clonotypes between healthy human individuals. Measured with immunoSEQ multiplex PCR; TCRdb has only the in-frame clones, and not every one. The data show millions of clones, around nine tenths seen once. Sequencing used naive CD4+ T cells sorted from blood. Noted subset: CD45RA+ positively selected. Receptors originate from a man younger than 30 in good health.

The chain couples TRBV5-6 to TRBJ2-1; D not resolved. V was trimmed by 4 bases and J by 4 bases, leaving 6 bases between them. CDR3 length equals 12 residues. Germline V CDR1 and CDR2: SGHDT, YYEEEE. CDR3 residues: CASSPGYNEQFF. CDR3 bases: TGTGCCAGCAGCCCAGGTTACAATGAGCAGTTCTTC.

The chain has TRBV19 and TRBJ1-4; D is unclear. CDR3 size: 14 residues. Germline loops: CDR1 LNHDA, CDR2 SQIVND (reference sequence). The V end was cut by 4 bases, the J end by 7 bases, with 13 bases between. The DNA of the CDR3 is TGTGCCAGTAGTAACCGTGGAGGAGGTGAAAAACTGTTTTTT. Translation: CASSNRGGGEKLFF.

This chain links TRBV2 with TRBJ1-3, with TRBD1 as a possible D gene (5 bases). This CDR3 comprises 16 residues. Deletions cut 1 base from V and 3 bases from J, with 13 bases between. From germline, CDR1 is SNHLY and CDR2 FYNNEI. In DNA, the CDR3 is TGTGCCAGCAGTGAAGGTCAAGGGGCGCTTGGAAACACCATATATTTT. It yields the protein CASSEGQGALGNTIYF.

The rearrangement uses TRBV7-9 and TRBJ2-5; 12 bases align to TRBD1. The CDR3 totals 18 residues. Unmatched junction bases numbered 12, after V lost 3 bases and J lost 4 bases. CDR1 is SEHNR and CDR2 is FQNEAQ in the germline V gene (reference sequence). In nucleotides, the CDR3 is TGTGCCAGCAGCTTTGGGACAGGGGGCGCGAGTGCCGGAGAGACCCAGTACTTC. Residues: CASSFGTGGASAGETQYF.

The chain carries TRBV6-1 and TRBJ1-2; possible D gene TRBD1, 5 bases. The CDR3 is 14 amino acids. Trimming removed 0 bases at V and 9 bases at J, with 14 bases between. Germline V gives CDR1 MNHNS, CDR2 SASEGT. CDR3 residues: CASSEAGGVNRYTF. DNA for the CDR3: TGTGCCAGCAGTGAAGCGGGAGGGGTGAATCGCTACACCTTC.

This chain connects TRBV6-1 to TRBJ1-2; a weak D match, TRBD1 (5 bases). Germline V lookup: CDR1 MNHNS, CDR2 SASEGT. The CDR3 has 15 residues. The V gene lost 8 bases and the J gene lost 0 bases, with 16 bases spanning the gap. This CDR3 is CASSLGGSSNYGYTF. CDR3 coding DNA: TGTGCCAGCTCACTTGGGGGTTCTTCTAACTATGGCTACACCTTC.

The chain recombines TRBV18 with TRBJ2-7; 7 bases are shared with TRBD1. The V segment lost 4 bases and the J segment 0 bases; nucleotides outside the gene matches: 3. CDR3 length equals 14 residues. Looked up from germline, CDR1 is KGHSH and CDR2 is LQKENI. CDR3: CASSQGQNSYEQYF. CDR3 coding DNA: TGTGCCAGCTCACAGGGACAGAACTCCTACGAGCAGTACTTC. Combining the CDR3 with reference TRBV18 and TRBJ2-7 gives the whole variable domain NAGVMQNPRHLVRRRGQEARLRCSPMKGHSHVYWYRQLPEEGLKFMVYLQKENIIDESGMPKERFSAEFPKEGPSILRIQQVVRGDSAAYFCASSQGQNSYEQYFGPGTRLTVT.

This sequence joins TRBV19 and TRBJ2-5, with TRBD1 identical over 10 bases. The germline CDR1 and CDR2 sequences are LNHDA and SQIVND (reference sequence). V was clipped by 5 bases and J by 5 bases; unmatched bases: 8. The CDR3 covers 15 residues. The CDR3 sequence is CASSGRQGALETQYF. The CDR3 region has the DNA TGTGCCAGTAGTGGGAGACAGGGGGCACTGGAGACCCAGTACTTC.

The rearrangement joins TRBV30 to TRBJ2-7; D is possibly TRBD1 (6 bases). The germline V and J ends were trimmed by 0 bases and 3 bases, with 12 bases remaining between them. This CDR3 is 14 amino acids long. Germline V lookup: CDR1 GTSNPN, CDR2 SVGIG (reference sequence). The DNA of the CDR3 is TGTGCCTGGAGTGTTGCCCAGGGGCTCTACGAGCAGTACTTC. Its protein product is CAWSVAQGLYEQYF.

The V call is TRBV6-4, the J call TRBJ1-1; no clear D. Trimming left V 8 bases short and J 0 bases short, with 10 bases between. There are 13 residues in the CDR3. Germline CDR1 is MRHNA and CDR2 is SNTAGT. The CDR3 sequence: CASGVFMNTEAFF. CDR3 sequence (DNA): TGTGCCAGCGGGGTTTTCATGAACACTGAAGCTTTCTTT.

The chain recombines TRBV29-1 with TRBJ1-1; D is ambiguous. Germline CDR1 and CDR2: SQVTM and ANQGSEA. This CDR3 region has 13 residues. Trimming stripped 2 bases from V and 0 bases from J, with 7 bases between. The CDR3 here is CSVERSMNTEAFF. The CDR3 nucleotides read TGCAGCGTTGAAAGATCAATGAACACTGAAGCTTTCTTT.

This clone has just a few counts. This chain uses TRBV5-1 with TRBJ1-6; no definite D call. The CDR3 has 13 residues. The germline V and J ends were trimmed by 0 bases and 10 bases, with 8 bases remaining between them. Germline V gene data show CDR1 as SGHRS and CDR2 as YFSETQ. The CDR3, as DNA: TGCGCCAGCAGCTTGGCGTTCTTGTCACCCCTCCACTTT. Translation gives CASSLAFLSPLHF.

This chain uses TRBV9 with TRBJ2-6, with D perhaps matching TRBD1 (5 bases). Trimming took off 1 base at V and 0 bases at J, with 8 bases between the two ends. CDR3 length equals 16 residues. The germline CDR1 and CDR2 sequences are SGDLS and YYNGEE. CDR3 loop: CASSVSGYSGANVLTF. The DNA for the CDR3 is TGTGCCAGCAGCGTATCAGGGTACTCTGGGGCCAACGTCCTGACTTTC.

Note on this clone: Other DNA sequences of this sample code for an identical CDR3. This chain connects TRBV5-4 to TRBJ2-7, with D perhaps matching TRBD1 (5 bases). This CDR3 region has 12 residues. V dropped 3 bases and J dropped 3 bases, with 7 bases sitting between them. Germline CDR1 is SGHNT and CDR2 is YYREEE (reference sequence). CDR3 in DNA: TGTGCCAGCAGCTCAGACAGCTACGAGCAGTACTTC. As protein: CASSSDSYEQYF.

The chain carries TRBV10-3 and TRBJ1-6; maybe TRBD1 (5 bases). With 7 bases removed from V and 8 bases from J, the gap between germline ends came to 15 bases. Germline CDR1 and CDR2: ENHRY and SYGVKD. There are 14 residues in the CDR3. CDR3 protein: CAIKPGRDDSPLHF. The CDR3 nucleotides are TGTGCCATCAAGCCGGGACGGGATGATTCACCCCTCCACTTT.

The chain has TRBV6-1 and TRBJ2-2, with D possibly being TRBD1 or TRBD2 (5 bases each). Per the germline V gene, CDR1 is MNHNS and CDR2 is SASEGT. The V gene lost 10 bases and the J gene lost 7 bases, with 16 bases spanning the gap. The CDR3 is 13 residues long. The CDR3 region is CAIWDRALGELFF. In DNA form, the CDR3 reads TGTGCCATCTGGGACCGAGCTCTCGGGGAGCTGTTTTTT.

This clone was detected once. The V gene is TRBV2, the J gene TRBJ1-1; TRBD1 matches 8 bases. The V segment lost 3 bases and the J segment 0 bases; nucleotides outside the gene matches: 3. The CDR3 runs to 15 residues. Per germline, CDR1 SNHLY and CDR2 FYNNEI. DNA of the CDR3: TGTGCCAGCAGTGATCAGGGGGCCGTGAACACTGAAGCTTTCTTT. Its protein is CASSDQGAVNTEAFF.

This chain joins TRBV30 and TRBJ2-5; 8 positions agree with TRBD2. The ends lost 7 bases at V and 2 bases at J; junction bases unmatched: 6. This CDR3 region has 13 residues. In germline, CDR1 is GTSNPN, CDR2 SVGIG (reference sequence). The CDR3 DNA reads as TGTGCCTATGCCGGGACTAGGCAAGAGACCCAGTACTTC. Translation gives CAYAGTRQETQYF.

The chain combines TRBV11-2 with TRBJ1-3; D call uncertain. The CDR3 length is 16 residues. The V and J ends lost 5 bases and 0 bases respectively, with 14 bases between them. The germline V gene encodes CDR1 SGHAT and CDR2 FQNNGV. CDR3 region: CASSRAGRSSGNTIYF. The CDR3 DNA is TGTGCCAGCAGCCGGGCCGGACGGAGCTCTGGAAACACCATATATTTT.

There are a few counts of this clone. This chain uses TRBV19 with TRBJ1-1; no clear D gene. This CDR3 region has 14 residues. Trimming pared 0 bases from V and 2 bases from J, leaving 7 bases between. Per the germline V gene, CDR1 is LNHDA and CDR2 is SQIVND (reference sequence). CDR3 residues: CASSIEEHNTEAFF. As DNA, the CDR3 is TGTGCCAGTAGTATAGAAGAGCATAACACTGAAGCTTTCTTT.

This chain uses TRBV29-1 with TRBJ1-2, with D maybe TRBD1 (5 bases). This CDR3 is 14 amino acids long. V shed 3 bases and J shed 0 bases, with 11 bases lying between them. Per germline, CDR1 SQVTM and CDR2 ANQGSEA. CDR3 region: CSVDEGRANYGYTF. For the CDR3, the DNA is TGCAGCGTTGATGAAGGCAGGGCTAACTATGGCTACACCTTC. The variable domain in full, with the rest retrieved from reference TRBV29-1 and TRBJ1-2, is SAVISQKPSRDICQRGTSLTIQCQVDSQVTMMFWYRQQPGQSLTLIATANQGSEATYESGFVIDKFPISRPNLTFSTLTVSNMSPEDSSIYLCSVDEGRANYGYTFGSGTRLTVV.

This clone was detected only once. The chain links TRBV5-4 to TRBJ1-2; D is uncertain. Germline loops: CDR1 SGHNT, CDR2 YYREEE (reference sequence). The CDR3 contains 15 residues. Trimming shortened V by 1 base and J by 1 base, and 11 bases separated the two germline ends. In DNA form, the CDR3 reads TGTGCCAGCAGCTTGCCGGACGGAGTTAACTATGGCTACACCTTC. Its protein product is CASSLPDGVNYGYTF. Using reference TRBV5-4 and TRBJ1-2 for the parts outside the CDR3, the full variable domain is ETGVTQSPTHLIKTRGQQVTLRCSSQSGHNTVSWYQQALGQGPQFIFQYYREEENGRGNFPPRFSGLQFPNYSSELNVNALELDDSALYLCASSLPDGVNYGYTFGSGTRLTVV.

V is TRBV19 and J is TRBJ2-5; D call uncertain. The CDR3 loop spans 16 amino acids. Germline loops: CDR1 LNHDA, CDR2 SQIVND (reference sequence). V dropped 1 base and J dropped 4 bases, with 16 bases sitting between them. CDR3 region: CASSIGYGNLRETQYF. The CDR3 nucleotides are TGTGCCAGTAGTATAGGGTACGGCAATCTAAGAGAGACCCAGTACTTC.

The gene calls are TRBV19 and TRBJ2-3; TRBD2 is a possible D gene (6 bases). Germline V gene lookup returns CDR1 LNHDA and CDR2 SQIVND (reference sequence). The CDR3 spans 15 residues. V dropped 1 base and J dropped 4 bases, with 12 bases sitting between them. CDR3 loop: CASSIVGSMADTQYF. CDR3 sequence (DNA): TGTGCCAGTAGTATAGTCGGGAGTATGGCAGATACGCAGTATTTT.